The T cell receptor beta chain under discussion was sequenced for a study of blood T cell repertoires in COVID-19. Study-wide context: The United States, Italy and Spain provided the acute and convalescent COVID-19 samples. Sample material is recorded as cDNA or gDNA derived from T cells, B-cell-depleted T cells, or PBMCs.

As originally analysed: Amplification with reference gene primers provided the estimates of nucleated cell counts. Sequenced by immunoSEQ multiplex PCR; TCRdb stores in-frame clones only, minus some. For V, J and clone size, that table is used; D and trimming come from the DNA. Of around 470,000 clones detected, roughly nine tenths appear once; the ten largest clones hold approximately 0.9%. Enrolment of Seattle patients took place during active infection, and they were followed longitudinally. The clonotype comes from a man aged 18 to 30 with COVID-19, enrolled during active disease. Material for sequencing was peripheral blood.

The CDR3 DNA reads TGTGCTAGTGGTGCAGGGGGCTTTCATGGCTACACCTTC. Protein product: CASGAGGFHGYTF. The V gene is TRBV12-5, the J gene TRBJ1-2, with 8 bases identical to TRBD1. CDR3 size: 13 residues. The trim removed 5 bases at V and 6 bases at J, leaving 5 bases unmatched. CDR1 LGHNT and CDR2 FRNRAP come from the germline V gene.